The 7 T cell receptor beta chains below were found in one sample sequenced in a study of cytomegalovirus exposure and HLA in healthy donors. PCR amplification relied on 60 Vbeta primers (plus 13 Jbeta primers). Method: immunoSEQ multiplex PCR; TCRdb's copy keeps in-frame clones and lacks some. Here the sample spans about 130,000 clones, 70% to 80% being singletons. The sequenced sample was PBMCs. These receptors originate from an older woman in good health and CMV-seropositive.

The chain employs TRBV5-1 and TRBJ2-2, with 7 bases identical to TRBD1. This CDR3 spans 15 amino acids. With 5 bases clipped from V and 7 bases from J, the junction kept 11 bases outside the gene matches. CDR1 and CDR2 from the germline V gene are SGHRS and YFSETQ. CDR3 DNA: TGCGCCAGCAGTCCCTGGACAGGCGACGGCGGGGAGCTGTTTTTT. Its translation: CASSPWTGDGGELFF.

The chain combines TRBV9 with TRBJ2-7; TRBD1 matches at 7 bases. Germline V gene lookup returns CDR1 SGDLS and CDR2 YYNGEE. With V trimmed by 4 bases and J by 2 bases, 6 bases remained unmatched. CDR3 length: 14 residues. The CDR3 region is CASSQGDSPYEQYF. For the CDR3, the DNA is TGTGCCAGCAGCCAAGGGGACAGCCCCTACGAGCAGTACTTC. The full variable domain, rest sourced from reference TRBV9 and TRBJ2-7, is DSGVTQTPKHLITATGQRVTLRCSPRSGDLSVYWYQQSLDQGLQFLIQYYNGEERAKGNILERFSAQQFPDLHSELNLSSLELGDSALYFCASSQGDSPYEQYFGPGTRLTVT.

The chain links TRBV6-5 to TRBJ1-1; D is uncertain. The germline CDR1 and CDR2 sequences are MNHEY and SVGAGI. This CDR3 contains 14 residues. With 5 bases removed from V and 4 bases from J, the gap between germline ends came to 14 bases. CDR3 in DNA: TGTGCCAGCAGTACCCCGGGAAAGACCACTGAAGCTTTCTTT. It encodes CASSTPGKTTEAFF.

This clone was seen only once. The chain is built from TRBV11-2 and TRBJ2-1; the match to TRBD2 covers 9 bases. V shed 5 bases, J shed 7 bases, and the junction held 15 bases outside the gene matches. Germline V CDR1 and CDR2: SGHAT, FQNNGV. The CDR3 sequence is 17 residues long. This CDR3 reads CASSAEWSGGPGNEQFF. The CDR3, as DNA: TGTGCCAGCAGCGCCGAGTGGAGCGGGGGGCCGGGGAATGAGCAGTTCTTC.

This clone appeared once. V usage is TRBV5-4 and J usage is TRBJ1-4; D gene uncertain. The CDR3 loop spans 14 amino acids. CDR1 and CDR2 from the germline V gene are SGHNT and YYREEE (reference sequence). V was trimmed by 0 bases and J by 4 bases, leaving 7 bases between them. CDR3 sequence: CASSLGQINEKLFF. The CDR3 region has the DNA TGTGCCAGCAGCTTGGGCCAGATTAATGAAAAACTGTTTTTT.

The chain carries TRBV6-5 and TRBJ2-5, with 9 bases fitting TRBD2. The CDR3 has 15 residues. V lost 7 bases and J lost 2; bases outside the gene matches: 8. The germline V gene has CDR1 MNHEY and CDR2 SVGAGI. CDR3 nucleotides: TGTGCCAGCACCCCGGGACTAGCATGGCAAGAGACCCAGTACTTC. Translating it yields CASTPGLAWQETQYF.

CDR3 sequence reads: CASSLAQTGGGYTF. DNA of the CDR3: TGTGCCAGCAGCTTAGCGCAGACAGGCGGGGGCTACACCTTC. The chain combines TRBV7-2 with TRBJ1-2, with D possibly matching TRBD1 (6 bases). Germline-derived CDR1 and CDR2 are SGHTA and FQGNSA. The CDR3 consists of 14 residues. V was pared by 0 bases and J by 8 bases, with 13 bases between.